Listed below are T cell receptor beta chains from one sample, sequenced in a study of cytomegalovirus exposure and HLA in healthy donors. The repertoire was sequenced with immunoSEQ multiplex PCR; TCRdb's copy has only in-frame clones and lacks some. The repertoire holds 150,000 to 200,000 clones, with 82% as singletons. Sequencing input: PBMCs. The receptors shown here come from a woman aged 18-29 years in good health and CMV-seronegative. CDR3s include the opening cysteine and the closing phenylalanine or tryptophan. Fields, in order: D gene, J gene, V gene, clone size, CDR3 DNA, CDR3 protein. A D gene is named only where the DNA matches it firmly. Clone size appears in some rows only: once, few, many, or a class for an expanded clone.

>-|TRBJ2-1|TRBV9|-
TGTGCCAGCAGCCCCCGACAGGACGCAACCCACAATGAGCAGTTCTTC
CASSPRQDATHNEQFF
>-|TRBJ1-1|TRBV6-5|-
TGTGCCAGCAGTTACGCAGGGATGAACACTGAAGCTTTCTTT
CASSYAGMNTEAFF
>-|TRBJ2-1|TRBV7-9|-
TGTGCCAGCAGCTTAGTATTTGAGCAGTTCTTC
CASSLVFEQFF
>-|TRBJ2-5|TRBV5-1|-
TGCGCCAGCAGGCCCGACACCCAAGAGACCCAGTACTTC
CASRPDTQETQYF
>TRBD2|TRBJ2-3|TRBV4-2|-
TGTGCCAGCAGCCAAGACCGGACTAGCGCTACAGATACGCAGTATTTT
CASSQDRTSATDTQYF
>TRBD1|TRBJ2-2|TRBV18|-
TGTGCCAGCTCACAGGACAGGGGGACCACCGGGGAGCTGTTTTTT
CASSQDRGTTGELFF
>-|TRBJ1-1|TRBV6-4|-
TGTGCCAGCAGTGATGGAGGAATGAACACTGAAGCTTTCTTT
CASSDGGMNTEAFF
>-|TRBJ1-1|TRBV7-9|-
TGTGCCAGCAGCGCGATGGTCGGGACAGAAGCTTTCTTT
CASSAMVGTEAFF
>-|TRBJ2-3|TRBV23-1|once
TGCGCAACCAAAGGGGGAGGGGGGAGGGTGACAGATACGCAGTATTTT
CATKGGGGRVTDTQYF
>-|TRBJ2-4|TRBV5-4|once
TGTGCCAGCAGCCCGGAAGGCGGGGGCATCAGCCAAAACATTCAGTACTTC
CASSPEGGGISQNIQYF